These T cell receptor beta chains were read from a single sample in a study of cytomegalovirus exposure and HLA in healthy donors. This table comes from immunoSEQ multiplex PCR, and its TCRdb copy is limited to in-frame clones, with some not included. The table has around 170,000 clones, 71% seen once; the top ten hold 1.5%. Sequenced sample: PBMCs. The receptors here all came from a girl aged 5 to 17 in good health and CMV-seronegative. Both conserved end residues are part of each CDR3. Clone size is stated in some rows and not others, as once, few, many or a class when expanded.

size: -; J: TRBJ1-1; V: TRBV5-8; CDR3: CASSLREDTEAFF
size: few; J: TRBJ1-2; V: TRBV2; CDR3: CASSDGGFNYGYTF
size: -; J: TRBJ1-1; V: TRBV5-1; CDR3: CASSLDTGLPNTEAFF
size: -; J: TRBJ1-6; V: TRBV7-9; CDR3: CASRVTGDSPLHF
size: -; J: TRBJ1-1; V: TRBV2; CDR3: CASRGAQNTEAFF
size: -; J: TRBJ1-4; V: TRBV5-6; CDR3: CASSSTGAKEKLFF
size: -; J: TRBJ2-7; V: TRBV7-9; CDR3: CVSSLSTVTYEQYF
size: few; J: TRBJ2-3; V: TRBV4-1; CDR3: CASSRSGQGGSTDTQYF
size: few; J: TRBJ1-1; V: TRBV28; CDR3: CASSATSLDTEAFF
size: -; J: TRBJ2-2; V: TRBV2; CDR3: CASGTSGGLITGELFF
size: -; J: TRBJ1-1; V: TRBV7-9; CDR3: CASSTSMNTEAFF
size: -; J: TRBJ2-5; V: TRBV15; CDR3: CATSRDPRDQETQYF
size: -; J: TRBJ2-7; V: TRBV19; CDR3: CASSQRVSGTQSYEQYF
size: -; J: TRBJ2-5; V: TRBV12-5; CDR3: CATGTQRGAGETQYF
size: -; J: TRBJ1-5; V: TRBV29-1; CDR3: CSVVTGNQPQHF
size: -; J: TRBJ1-1; V: TRBV4-1; CDR3: CASSQVVGPNTEAFF
size: -; J: TRBJ2-1; V: TRBV2; CDR3: CASIFGLLAGGINEQFF
size: -; J: TRBJ1-2; V: TRBV14; CDR3: CASSQVSGGGYGYTF
size: few; J: TRBJ2-2; V: TRBV6-5; CDR3: CASSYRRGTGELFF
size: -; J: TRBJ1-2; V: TRBV18; CDR3: CASSLRDRALSGYTF
size: -; J: TRBJ1-1; V: TRBV7-6; CDR3: CASSSGGRTEAFF
size: -; J: TRBJ1-5; V: TRBV19; CDR3: CASSFSGFNSNQPQHF
size: -; J: TRBJ1-5; V: TRBV7-9; CDR3: CASSSTGVGSLNQPQHF
size: -; J: TRBJ1-4; V: TRBV5-1; CDR3: CASSLGGQGPNEKLFF
size: -; J: TRBJ2-7; V: TRBV5-4; CDR3: CASSSKSRGDPHEQYF
size: -; J: TRBJ1-2; V: TRBV5-1; CDR3: CASSPGQGAPNYGYTF
size: once; J: TRBJ1-6; V: TRBV5-1; CDR3: CASSSTRGRAQNSPLHF
size: -; J: TRBJ1-1; V: TRBV9; CDR3: CASSVEGRNTEAFF
size: few; J: TRBJ2-1; V: TRBV6-1; CDR3: CASSEAAAQDYGHEQFF
size: -; J: TRBJ2-2; V: TRBV5-1; CDR3: CASSLRSGASTGELFF
size: -; J: TRBJ2-1; V: TRBV7-9; CDR3: CASSSPGQSANEQFF
size: -; J: TRBJ1-6; V: TRBV7-9; CDR3: CASRNRDRGSPLHF
size: -; J: TRBJ1-5; V: TRBV5-4; CDR3: CASSRDRGENQPQHF
size: -; J: TRBJ1-4; V: TRBV11-2; CDR3: CASSRGATNEKLFF
size: -; J: TRBJ2-3; V: TRBV5-1; CDR3: CASSLGTGGTDTQYF
size: few; J: TRBJ2-7; V: TRBV10-3; CDR3: CAALGQGGYEQYF
size: -; J: TRBJ1-6; V: TRBV5-4; CDR3: CASSGGQGKSPLHF
size: -; J: TRBJ2-1; V: TRBV25-1; CDR3: CASSEPQGQGHNEQFF
size: few; J: TRBJ2-1; V: TRBV6-5; CDR3: CASRPSTGHYNEQFF
size: -; J: TRBJ2-7; V: TRBV19; CDR3: CASSIDQRYEQYF
size: -; J: TRBJ1-2; V: TRBV7-6; CDR3: CARERAFYGYTF
size: -; J: TRBJ1-2; V: TRBV2; CDR3: CASSSPRDVYGYTF
size: -; J: TRBJ2-1; V: TRBV27; CDR3: CASSSGQRGAREQFF